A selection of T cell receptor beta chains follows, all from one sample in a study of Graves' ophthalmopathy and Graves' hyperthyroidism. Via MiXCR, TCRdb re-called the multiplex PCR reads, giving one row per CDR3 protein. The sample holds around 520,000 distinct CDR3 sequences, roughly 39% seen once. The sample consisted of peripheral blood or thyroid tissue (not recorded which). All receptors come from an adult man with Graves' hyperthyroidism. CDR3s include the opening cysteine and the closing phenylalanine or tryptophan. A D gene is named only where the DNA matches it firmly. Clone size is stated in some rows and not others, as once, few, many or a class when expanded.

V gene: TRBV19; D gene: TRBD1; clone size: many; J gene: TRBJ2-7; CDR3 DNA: TGTGCCAGTAGGGGACAGCCCTACGAGCAGTACTTC; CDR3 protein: CASRGQPYEQYF
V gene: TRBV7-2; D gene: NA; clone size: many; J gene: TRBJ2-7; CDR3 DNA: TGTGCCAGCATCCTCTCTCCTTACCCCAGGGTGGTCGGGTACGAGCAGTACTTC; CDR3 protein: CASILSPYPRVVGYEQYF
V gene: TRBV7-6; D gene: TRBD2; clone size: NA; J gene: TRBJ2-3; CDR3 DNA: TGTGCCAGCACACCTAGCGGGGGGGCCTTGTCAGATACGCAGTATTTT; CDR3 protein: CASTPSGGALSDTQYF
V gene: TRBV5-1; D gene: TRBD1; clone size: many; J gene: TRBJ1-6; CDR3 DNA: TGCGCCAGCAGCACGGGGACAGGGATTTCACCCCTCCACTTT; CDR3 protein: CASSTGTGISPLHF
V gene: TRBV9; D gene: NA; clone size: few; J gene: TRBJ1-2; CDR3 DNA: TGTGCCAGCACTAAGACAGGTGGGAATGACTATGGCTACACCTTC; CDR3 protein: CASTKTGGNDYGYTF
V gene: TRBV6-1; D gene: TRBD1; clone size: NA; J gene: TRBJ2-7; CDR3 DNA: TGTGCCAGCACTAATGGACAGGGGGTCTACGAGCAGTACTTC; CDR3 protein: CASTNGQGVYEQYF
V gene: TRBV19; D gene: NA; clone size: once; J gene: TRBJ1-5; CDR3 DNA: TGTGCCAGTAGTACAGGGCAAATGCGCAATCAGCCCCAGCATTTT; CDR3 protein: CASSTGQMRNQPQHF
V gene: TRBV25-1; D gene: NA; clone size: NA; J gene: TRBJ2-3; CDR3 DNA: TGTGCCAGCAGAGGGGACGTCGAACATGACAATGAGCAGTATTTT; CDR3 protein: CASRGDVEHDNEQYF
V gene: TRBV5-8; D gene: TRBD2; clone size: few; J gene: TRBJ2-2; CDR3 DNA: TGTGCCAGCAGCCCGGACAGAGGCCGACTAGCGCTCGGGGAGCTGTTTTTT; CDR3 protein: CASSPDRGRLALGELFF
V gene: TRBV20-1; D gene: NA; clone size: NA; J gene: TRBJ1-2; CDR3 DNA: TGCAGTGCACCCGGACGGGGGGTTGGCTACACCTTC; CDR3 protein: CSAPGRGVGYTF
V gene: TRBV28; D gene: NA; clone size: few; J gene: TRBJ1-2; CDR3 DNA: TGTGCCAGCAGTTTATACGCAGGGGAGTGGGGTCGGGGCTACACCTTC; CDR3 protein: CASSLYAGEWGRGYTF
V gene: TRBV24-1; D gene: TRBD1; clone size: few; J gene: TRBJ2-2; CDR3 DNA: TGTGCCACCAGTGACTCGGACAGGGGCTACACCGGGGAGCTGTTTTTT; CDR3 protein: CATSDSDRGYTGELFF
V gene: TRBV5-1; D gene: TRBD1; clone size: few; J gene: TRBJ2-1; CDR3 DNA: TGCGCCAGCAGCTTGGGACAGGGCGAGCAGTTCTTC; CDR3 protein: CASSLGQGEQFF
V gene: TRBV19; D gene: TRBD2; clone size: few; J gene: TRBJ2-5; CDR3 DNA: TGTGCCAGTAGCGGGACTAGCGGGTGGTTTAAGACCCAGTACTTC; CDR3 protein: CASSGTSGWFKTQYF
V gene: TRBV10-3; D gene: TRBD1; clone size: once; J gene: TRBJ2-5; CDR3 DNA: TGTGCCATCAGTGCGCCGGACAGGGACCAAGAGACCCAGTACTTC; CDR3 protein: CAISAPDRDQETQYF
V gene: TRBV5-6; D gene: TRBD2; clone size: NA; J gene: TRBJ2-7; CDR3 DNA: TGTGCCAGCAGCCTCAGGGGGGCGGGAGGGTCGATCGAGCAGTACTTC; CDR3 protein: CASSLRGAGGSIEQYF
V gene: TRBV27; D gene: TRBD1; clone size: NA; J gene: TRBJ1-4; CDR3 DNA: TGTGCCAGCAGTGCCCTGGCAGGGGGCACTAATGAAAAACTGTTTTTT; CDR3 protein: CASSALAGGTNEKLFF
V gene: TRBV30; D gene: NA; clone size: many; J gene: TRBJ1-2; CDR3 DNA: TGTGCCTGGAGTGTAGGTCAGAACTATGGCTACACCTTC; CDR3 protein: CAWSVGQNYGYTF
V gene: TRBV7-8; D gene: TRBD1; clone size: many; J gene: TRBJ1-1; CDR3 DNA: TGTGCCAGCAGCATCCTCCGGGACAGGGGGACTCTGGACACTGAAGCTTTCTTT; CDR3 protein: CASSILRDRGTLDTEAFF
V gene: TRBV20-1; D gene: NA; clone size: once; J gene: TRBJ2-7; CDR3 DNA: TGCAGTGCTAACTACTATGGCTACGAGCAGTACTTC; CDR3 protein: CSANYYGYEQYF
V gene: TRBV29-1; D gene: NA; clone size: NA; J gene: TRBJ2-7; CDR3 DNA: TGCAGCGTTTCAAGGACCAGCGGCCACGAGCAGTACTTC; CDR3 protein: CSVSRTSGHEQYF
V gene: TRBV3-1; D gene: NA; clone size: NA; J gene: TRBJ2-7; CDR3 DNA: TGTGCCAGCAGCGATGAGGGGCTAGCGATATCCTACGAGCAGTACTTC; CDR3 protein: CASSDEGLAISYEQYF
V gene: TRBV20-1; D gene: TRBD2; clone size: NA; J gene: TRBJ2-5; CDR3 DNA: TGCAGTGCTATAAGCGTAGCGGGAGGGCCAGAGACCCAGTACTTC; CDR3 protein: CSAISVAGGPETQYF
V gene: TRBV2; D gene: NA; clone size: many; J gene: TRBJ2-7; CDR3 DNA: TGTGCCAGCAGTGCCCTGACTAGTTCCTACGAGCAGTACTTC; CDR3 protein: CASSALTSSYEQYF
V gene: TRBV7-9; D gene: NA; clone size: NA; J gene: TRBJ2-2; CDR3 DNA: TGTGCCAGCACCGGAGGGGTCGACACCGGGGAGCTGTTTTTT; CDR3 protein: CASTGGVDTGELFF
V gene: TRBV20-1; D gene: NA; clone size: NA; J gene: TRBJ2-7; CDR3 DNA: TGCAGTGCTATGGGACACGGCATCGATACGCAGTACTTC; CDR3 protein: CSAMGHGIDTQYF
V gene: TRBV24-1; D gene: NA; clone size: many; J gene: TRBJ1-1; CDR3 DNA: TGTGCCACCAGTGATCGTTGGGTGGGTGAAGCTTTCTTT; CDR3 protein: CATSDRWVGEAFF
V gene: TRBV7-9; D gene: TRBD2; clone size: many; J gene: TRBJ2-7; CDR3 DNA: TGTGCCAGCAGCCTCACCGCGGGACTAGCGGGAACCTACGAGCAGTACTTC; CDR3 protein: CASSLTAGLAGTYEQYF
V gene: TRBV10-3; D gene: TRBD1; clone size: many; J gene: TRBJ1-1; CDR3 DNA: TGTGCCACAACCTATGGACAGGGATCGAACACTGAAGCTTTCTTT; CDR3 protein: CATTYGQGSNTEAFF
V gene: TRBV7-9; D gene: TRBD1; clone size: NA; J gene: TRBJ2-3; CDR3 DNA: TGTGCCAGCAGCCGAAGGACAGGAACAGATACGCAGTATTTT; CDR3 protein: CASSRRTGTDTQYF
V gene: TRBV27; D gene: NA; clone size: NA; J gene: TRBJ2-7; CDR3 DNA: TGTGCCAGCAGAATATGGGGTCAGTCCTACGAGCAGTACTTC; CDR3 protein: CASRIWGQSYEQYF
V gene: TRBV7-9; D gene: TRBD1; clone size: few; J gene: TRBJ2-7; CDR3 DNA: TGTGCCAGCAGCTTCCGGGACAGGGGGGATGGCTACGAGCAGTACTTC; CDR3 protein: CASSFRDRGDGYEQYF
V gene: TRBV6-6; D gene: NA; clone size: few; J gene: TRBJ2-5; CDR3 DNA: TGTGCCAGCAGTTTCCTCAGGGAAGAGACCCAGTACTTC; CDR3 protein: CASSFLREETQYF